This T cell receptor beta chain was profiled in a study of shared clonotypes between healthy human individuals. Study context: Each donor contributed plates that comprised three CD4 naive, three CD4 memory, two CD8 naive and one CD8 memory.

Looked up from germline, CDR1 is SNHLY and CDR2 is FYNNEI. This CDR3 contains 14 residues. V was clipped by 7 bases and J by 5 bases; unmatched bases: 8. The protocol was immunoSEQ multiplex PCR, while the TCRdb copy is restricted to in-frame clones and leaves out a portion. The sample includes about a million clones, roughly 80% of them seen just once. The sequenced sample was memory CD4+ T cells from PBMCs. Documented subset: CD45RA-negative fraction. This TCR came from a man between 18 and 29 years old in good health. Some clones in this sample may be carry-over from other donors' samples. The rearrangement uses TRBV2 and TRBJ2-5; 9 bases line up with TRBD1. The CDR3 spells CASTGQGTAETQYF. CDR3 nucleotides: TGTGCCAGCACCGGACAGGGGACCGCGGAGACCCAGTACTTC.